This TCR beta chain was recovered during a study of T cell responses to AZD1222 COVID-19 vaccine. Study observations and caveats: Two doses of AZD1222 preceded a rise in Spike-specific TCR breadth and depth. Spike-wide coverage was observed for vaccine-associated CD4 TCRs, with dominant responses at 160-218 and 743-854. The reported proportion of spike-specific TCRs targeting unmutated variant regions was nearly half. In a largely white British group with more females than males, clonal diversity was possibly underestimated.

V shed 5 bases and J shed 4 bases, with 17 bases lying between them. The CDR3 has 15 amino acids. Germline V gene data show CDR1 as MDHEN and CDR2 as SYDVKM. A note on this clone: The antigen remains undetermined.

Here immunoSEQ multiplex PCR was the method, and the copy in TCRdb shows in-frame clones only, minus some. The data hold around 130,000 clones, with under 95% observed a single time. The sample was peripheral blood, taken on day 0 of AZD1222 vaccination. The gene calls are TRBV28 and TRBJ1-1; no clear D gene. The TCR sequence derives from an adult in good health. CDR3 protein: CASSPTTLLSTEAFF. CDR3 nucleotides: TGTGCCAGCAGTCCCACGACCCTCTTGAGCACTGAAGCTTTCTTT.